A single T cell receptor (beta chain) is shown here with its context. Antigen specificity is unknown. The PCR made use of 60 Vbeta and 13 Jbeta primers. Clones were read by immunoSEQ multiplex PCR, and TCRdb kept only the in-frame ones, dropping some. The table gives 150,000 or so clones; the top ten clones make up approximately 1.5% of it. The record originates from a study of cytomegalovirus exposure and HLA in healthy donors. Findings of the study overall: It has been reported that TCR beta sequences accurately predicted the HLA-A and HLA-B alleles of most subjects.

The CDR3 length is 15 residues. Losses at the gene ends were 2 bases for V and 4 bases for J; bases not matched to a gene: 7. Germline CDR1 SNHLY, CDR2 FYNNEI. The specimen was PBMCs. The source of this sequence is a woman aged 45-59 years in good health and CMV-seronegative. The chain couples TRBV2 to TRBJ1-2, with 7 bases matching TRBD1. For the CDR3, the DNA is TGTGCCAGCAGTGAAAGCTTGTGGGACAGCTATGGCTACACCTTC. Translated, it gives CASSESLWDSYGYTF.